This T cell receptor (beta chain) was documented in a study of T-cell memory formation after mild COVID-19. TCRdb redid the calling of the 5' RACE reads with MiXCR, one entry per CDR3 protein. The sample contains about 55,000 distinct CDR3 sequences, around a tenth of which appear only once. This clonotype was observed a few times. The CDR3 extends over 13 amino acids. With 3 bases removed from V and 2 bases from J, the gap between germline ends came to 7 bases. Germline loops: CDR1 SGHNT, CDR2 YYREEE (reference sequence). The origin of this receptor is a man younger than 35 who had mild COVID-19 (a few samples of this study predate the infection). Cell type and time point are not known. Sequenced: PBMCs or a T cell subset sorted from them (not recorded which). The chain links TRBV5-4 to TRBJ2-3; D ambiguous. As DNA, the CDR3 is TGTGCCAGCAGCTCCATACCCACAGATACGCAGTATTTT. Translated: CASSSIPTDTQYF.